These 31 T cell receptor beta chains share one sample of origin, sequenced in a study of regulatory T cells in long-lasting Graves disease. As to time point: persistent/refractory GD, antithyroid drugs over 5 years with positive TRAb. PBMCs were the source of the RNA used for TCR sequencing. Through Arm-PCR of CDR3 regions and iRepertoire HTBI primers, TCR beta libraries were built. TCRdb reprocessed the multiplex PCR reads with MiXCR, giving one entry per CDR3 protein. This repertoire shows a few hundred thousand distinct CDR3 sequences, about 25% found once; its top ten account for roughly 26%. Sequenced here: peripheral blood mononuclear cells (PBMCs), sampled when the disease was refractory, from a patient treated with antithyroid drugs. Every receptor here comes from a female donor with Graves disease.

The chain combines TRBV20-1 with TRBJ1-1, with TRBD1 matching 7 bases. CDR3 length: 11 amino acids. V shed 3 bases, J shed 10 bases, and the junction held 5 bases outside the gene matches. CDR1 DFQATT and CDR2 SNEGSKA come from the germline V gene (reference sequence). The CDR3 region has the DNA TGCAGTGCTAGGGAACAGGGGCTAGCTTTCTTT. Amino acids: CSAREQGLAFF.

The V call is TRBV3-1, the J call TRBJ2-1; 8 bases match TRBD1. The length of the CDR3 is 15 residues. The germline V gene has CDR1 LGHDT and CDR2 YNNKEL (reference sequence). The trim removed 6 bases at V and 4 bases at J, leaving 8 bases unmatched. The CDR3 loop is CASRLTGGKYNEQFF. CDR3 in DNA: TGTGCCAGCAGACTCACAGGGGGGAAATACAATGAGCAGTTCTTC.

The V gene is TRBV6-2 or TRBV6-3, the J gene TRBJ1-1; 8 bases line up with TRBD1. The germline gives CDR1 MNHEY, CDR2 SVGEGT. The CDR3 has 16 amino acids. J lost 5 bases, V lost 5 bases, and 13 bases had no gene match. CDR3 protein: CASSEGPQGAGTEAFF. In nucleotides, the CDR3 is TGTGCCAGCAGTGAAGGTCCCCAGGGGGCGGGTACTGAAGCTTTCTTT.

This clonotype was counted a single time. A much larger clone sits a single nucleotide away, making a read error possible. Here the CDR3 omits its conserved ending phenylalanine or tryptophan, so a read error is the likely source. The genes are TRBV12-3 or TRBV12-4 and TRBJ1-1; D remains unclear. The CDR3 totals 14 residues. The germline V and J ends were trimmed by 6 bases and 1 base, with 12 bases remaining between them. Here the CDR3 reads CASSPLPENTEAFS. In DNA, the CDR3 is TGTGCCAGCAGCCCGCTACCCGAGAACACTGAAGCTTTCTCT.

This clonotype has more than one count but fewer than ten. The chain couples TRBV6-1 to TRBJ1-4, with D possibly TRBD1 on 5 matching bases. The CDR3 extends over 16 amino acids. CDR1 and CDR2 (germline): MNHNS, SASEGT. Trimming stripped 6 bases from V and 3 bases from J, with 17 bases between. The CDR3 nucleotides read TGTGCCAGCAGACAGGTCGGACGGATTTCTAATGAAAAACTGTTTTTT. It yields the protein CASRQVGRISNEKLFF.

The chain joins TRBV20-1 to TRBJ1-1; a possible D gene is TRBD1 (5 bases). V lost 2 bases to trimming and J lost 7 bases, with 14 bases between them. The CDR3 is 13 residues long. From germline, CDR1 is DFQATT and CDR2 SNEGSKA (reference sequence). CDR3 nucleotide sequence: TGCAGTGCTAGACCTCGGGGAGGGGATGAAGCTTTCTTT. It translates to CSARPRGGDEAFF.

The CDR3 sequence: CASSYSDINTGELFF. In DNA form, the CDR3 reads TGCGCCAGCAGCTATTCAGACATCAACACCGGGGAGCTGTTTTTT. V is TRBV5-1 and J is TRBJ2-2, with unresolved D. CDR3 length: 15 amino acids. In germline, CDR1 is SGHRS, CDR2 YFSETQ. Trimming pared 3 bases from V and 2 bases from J, leaving 11 bases between.

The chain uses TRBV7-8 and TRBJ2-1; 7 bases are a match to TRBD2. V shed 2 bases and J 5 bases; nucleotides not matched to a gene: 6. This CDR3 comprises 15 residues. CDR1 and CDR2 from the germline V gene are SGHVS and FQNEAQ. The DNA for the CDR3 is TGTGCCAGCAGCTTAAGGGAGGGCCGTAACAATGAGCAGTTCTTC. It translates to CASSLREGRNNEQFF.

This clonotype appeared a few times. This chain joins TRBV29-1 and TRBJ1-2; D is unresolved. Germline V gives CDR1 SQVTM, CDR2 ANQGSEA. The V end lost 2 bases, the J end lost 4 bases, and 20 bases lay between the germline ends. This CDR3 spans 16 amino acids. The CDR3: CSVEKVLASSRYGYTF. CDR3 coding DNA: TGCAGCGTTGAAAAGGTTTTGGCTTCCTCCCGCTATGGCTACACCTTC.

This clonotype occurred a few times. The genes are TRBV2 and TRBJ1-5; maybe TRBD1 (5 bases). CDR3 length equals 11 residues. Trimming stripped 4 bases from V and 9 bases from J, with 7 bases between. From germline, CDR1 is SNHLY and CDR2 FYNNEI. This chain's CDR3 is CASSGGGPQHF. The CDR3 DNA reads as TGTGCCAGCAGTGGCGGGGGGCCCCAGCATTTT.

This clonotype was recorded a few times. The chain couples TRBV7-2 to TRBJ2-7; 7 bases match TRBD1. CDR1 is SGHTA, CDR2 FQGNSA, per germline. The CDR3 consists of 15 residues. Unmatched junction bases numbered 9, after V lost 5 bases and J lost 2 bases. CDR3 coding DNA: TGTGCCAGCAGCAAAGACAGGGCCCCGACCTACGAGCAGTACTTC. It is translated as CASSKDRAPTYEQYF.

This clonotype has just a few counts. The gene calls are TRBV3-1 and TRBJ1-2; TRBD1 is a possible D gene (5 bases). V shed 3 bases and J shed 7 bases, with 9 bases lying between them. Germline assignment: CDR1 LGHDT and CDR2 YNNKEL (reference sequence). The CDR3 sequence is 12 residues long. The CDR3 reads CASSQARAGYTF. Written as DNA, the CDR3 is TGTGCCAGCAGCCAGGCCAGGGCTGGCTACACCTTC. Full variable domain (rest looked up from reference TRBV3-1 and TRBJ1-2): DTAVSQTPKYLVTQMGNDKSIKCEQNLGHDTMYWYKQDSKKFLKIMFSYNNKELIINETVPNRFSPKSPDKAHLNLHINSLELGDSAVYFCASSQARAGYTFGSGTRLTVV.

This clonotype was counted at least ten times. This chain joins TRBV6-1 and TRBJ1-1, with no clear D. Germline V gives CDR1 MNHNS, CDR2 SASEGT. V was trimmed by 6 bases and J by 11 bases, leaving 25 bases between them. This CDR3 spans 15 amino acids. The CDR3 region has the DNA TGTGCCAGCAGGGGCTGGGCTACCGGCGAGCCTAGGGCTTTCTTT. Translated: CASRGWATGEPRAFF.

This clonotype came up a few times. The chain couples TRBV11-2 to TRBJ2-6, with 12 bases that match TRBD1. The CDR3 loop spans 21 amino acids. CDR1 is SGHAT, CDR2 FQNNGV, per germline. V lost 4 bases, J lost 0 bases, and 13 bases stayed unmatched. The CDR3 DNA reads TGTGCCAGCAGCTCTTTATGGAGGGGACAGGGGGCCTTCTCTGGGGCCAACGTCCTGACTTTC. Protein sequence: CASSSLWRGQGAFSGANVLTF. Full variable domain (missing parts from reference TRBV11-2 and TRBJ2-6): EAGVAQSPRYKIIEKRQSVAFWCNPISGHATLYWYQQILGQGPKLLIQFQNNGVVDDSQLPKDRFSAERLKGVDSTLKIQPAKLEDSAVYLCASSSLWRGQGAFSGANVLTFGAGSRLTVL.

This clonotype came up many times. CDR3 region: CASSFRTGLYYEQYF. In DNA form, the CDR3 reads TGTGCCAGCAGTTTTCGGACAGGACTTTACTACGAGCAGTACTTC. The V gene is TRBV28, the J gene TRBJ2-7, with 7 nucleotides matching TRBD1. Germline CDR1 MDHEN, CDR2 SYDVKM. CDR3 length equals 15 residues. V was pared by 3 bases and J by 3 bases, with 8 bases of the junction left unmatched. Combining the CDR3 with reference TRBV28 and TRBJ2-7 gives the whole variable domain DVKVTQSSRYLVKRTGEKVFLECVQDMDHENMFWYRQDPGLGLRLIYFSYDVKMKEKGDIPEGYSVSREKKERFSLILESASTNQTSMYLCASSFRTGLYYEQYFGPGTRLTVT.

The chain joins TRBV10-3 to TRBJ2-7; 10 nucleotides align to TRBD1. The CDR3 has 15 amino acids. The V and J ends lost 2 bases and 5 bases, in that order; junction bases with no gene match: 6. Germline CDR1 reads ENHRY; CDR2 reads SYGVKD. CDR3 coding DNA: TGTGCCATCAGTGAGACAGACAGGGGGCGTCACGAGCAGTACTTC. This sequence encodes CAISETDRGRHEQYF.

The CDR3, as DNA: TGTGCCAGCAGCTTGGTGGTGGCAGGTGATGGCTACACCTTC. Its translation: CASSLVVAGDGYTF. V usage is TRBV7-2 and J usage is TRBJ1-2; D not resolved. The germline V and J ends were trimmed by 3 bases and 6 bases, with 14 bases remaining between them. Germline V lookup: CDR1 SGHTA, CDR2 FQGNSA. This CDR3 region has 14 residues. Variable domain in full (rest from reference TRBV7-2 and TRBJ1-2): GAGVSQSPSNKVTEKGKDVELRCDPISGHTALYWYRQSLGQGLEFLIYFQGNSAPDKSGLPSDRFSAERTGGSVSTLTIQRTQQEDSAVYLCASSLVVAGDGYTFGSGTRLTVV.

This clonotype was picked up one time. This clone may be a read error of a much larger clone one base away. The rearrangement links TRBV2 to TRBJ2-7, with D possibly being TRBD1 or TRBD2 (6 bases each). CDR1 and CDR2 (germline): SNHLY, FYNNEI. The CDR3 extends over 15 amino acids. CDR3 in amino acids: CASSELYGGSYEQNF. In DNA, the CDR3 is TGTGCCAGCAGTGAACTTTACGGGGGCTCCTACGAGCAGAACTTC.

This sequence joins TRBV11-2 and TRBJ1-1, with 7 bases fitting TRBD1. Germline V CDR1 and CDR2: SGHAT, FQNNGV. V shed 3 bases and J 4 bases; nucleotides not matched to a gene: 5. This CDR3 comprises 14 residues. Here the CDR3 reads CASSFRDRLTEAFF. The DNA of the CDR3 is TGTGCCAGCAGCTTCCGGGACAGACTCACTGAAGCTTTCTTT.

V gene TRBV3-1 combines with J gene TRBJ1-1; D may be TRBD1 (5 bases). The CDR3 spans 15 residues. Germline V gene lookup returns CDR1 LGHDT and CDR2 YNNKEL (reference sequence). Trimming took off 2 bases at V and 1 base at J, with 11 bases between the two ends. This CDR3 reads CASSQYLQGNTEAFF. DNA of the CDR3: TGTGCCAGCAGCCAATACCTCCAGGGGAACACTGAAGCTTTCTTT.

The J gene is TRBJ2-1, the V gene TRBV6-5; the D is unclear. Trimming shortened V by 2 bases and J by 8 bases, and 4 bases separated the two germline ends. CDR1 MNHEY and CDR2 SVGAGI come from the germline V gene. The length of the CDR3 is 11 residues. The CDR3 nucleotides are TGTGCCAGCAGTTACGGGGATGAGCAGTTCTTC. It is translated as CASSYGDEQFF.

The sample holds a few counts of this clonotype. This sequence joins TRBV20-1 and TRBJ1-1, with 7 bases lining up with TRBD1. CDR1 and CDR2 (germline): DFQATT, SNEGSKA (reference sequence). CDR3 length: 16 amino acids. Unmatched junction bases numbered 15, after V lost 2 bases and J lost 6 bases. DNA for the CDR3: TGCAGTGCTAGACCTATAGTACAGGGGCCAGGCGCTGAAGCTTTCTTT. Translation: CSARPIVQGPGAEAFF.

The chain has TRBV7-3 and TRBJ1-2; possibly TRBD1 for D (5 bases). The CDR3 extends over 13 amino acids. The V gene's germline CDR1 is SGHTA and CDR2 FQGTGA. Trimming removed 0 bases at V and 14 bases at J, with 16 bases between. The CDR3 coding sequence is TGTGCCAGCAGCTTAACGCCTCGGGACCTGAAGACCTTC. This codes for CASSLTPRDLKTF.

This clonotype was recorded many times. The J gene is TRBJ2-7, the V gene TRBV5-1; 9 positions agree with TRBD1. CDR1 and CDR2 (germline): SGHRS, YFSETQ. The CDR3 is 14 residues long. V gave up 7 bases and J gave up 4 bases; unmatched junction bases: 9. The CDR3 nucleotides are TGCGCCAGCGCATCCGGGACAGGGCCTTACGAGCAGTACTTC. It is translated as CASASGTGPYEQYF.

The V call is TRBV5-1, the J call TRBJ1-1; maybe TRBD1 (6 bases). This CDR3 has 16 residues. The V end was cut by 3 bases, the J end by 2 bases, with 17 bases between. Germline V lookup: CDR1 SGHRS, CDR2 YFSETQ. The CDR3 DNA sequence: TGCGCCAGCAGCTCGTTAGTCGGACAGACAAACACTGAAGCTTTCTTT. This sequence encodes CASSSLVGQTNTEAFF.

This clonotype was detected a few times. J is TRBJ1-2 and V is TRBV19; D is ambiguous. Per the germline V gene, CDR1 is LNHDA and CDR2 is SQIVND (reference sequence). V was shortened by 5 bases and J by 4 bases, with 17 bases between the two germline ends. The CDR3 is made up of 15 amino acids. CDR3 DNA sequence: TGTGCCAGTAGTGAGGACGGACCGCCCGTCTATGGCTACACCTTC. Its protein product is CASSEDGPPVYGYTF.

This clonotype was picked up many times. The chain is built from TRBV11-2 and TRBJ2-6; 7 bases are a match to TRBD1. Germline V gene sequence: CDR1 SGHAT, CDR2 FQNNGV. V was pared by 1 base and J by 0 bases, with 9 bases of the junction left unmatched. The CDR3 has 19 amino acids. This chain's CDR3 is CASSLGTGQISSGANVLTF. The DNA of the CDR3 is TGTGCCAGCAGCTTAGGGACGGGACAGATATCCTCTGGGGCCAACGTCCTGACTTTC.

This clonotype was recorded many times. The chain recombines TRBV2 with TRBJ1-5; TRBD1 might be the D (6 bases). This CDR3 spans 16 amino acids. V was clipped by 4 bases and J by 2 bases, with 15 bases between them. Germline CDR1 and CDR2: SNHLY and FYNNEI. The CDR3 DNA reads TGTGCCAGCAGTGCCGACAGGAGTCTTGGCAATCAGCCCCAGCATTTT. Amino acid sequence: CASSADRSLGNQPQHF.

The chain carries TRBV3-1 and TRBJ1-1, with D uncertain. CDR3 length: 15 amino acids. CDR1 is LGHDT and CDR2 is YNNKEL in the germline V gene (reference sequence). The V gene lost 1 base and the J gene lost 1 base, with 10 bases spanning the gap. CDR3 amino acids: CASSQAILRNTEAFF. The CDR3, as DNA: TGTGCCAGCAGCCAAGCTATACTCCGGAACACTGAAGCTTTCTTT.

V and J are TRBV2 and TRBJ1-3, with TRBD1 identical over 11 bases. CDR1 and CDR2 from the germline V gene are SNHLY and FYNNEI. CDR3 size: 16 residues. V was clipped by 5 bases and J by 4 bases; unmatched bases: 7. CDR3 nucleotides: TGTGCCAGCAGTCTGGACAGGGGGCTTTCGGGAAACACCATATATTTT. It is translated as CASSLDRGLSGNTIYF.

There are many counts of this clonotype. CDR3 residues: CASSASEGQETQYF. CDR3 DNA sequence: TGTGCCAGCAGTGCTTCAGAAGGCCAAGAGACCCAGTACTTC. V is TRBV2 and J is TRBJ2-5; the D is unclear. The CDR3 runs 14 residues. V lost 4 bases, J lost 1 base, and 10 bases lay in between. Germline CDR1 and CDR2: SNHLY and FYNNEI. Supplemented by reference TRBV2 and TRBJ2-5, the full variable domain reads EPEVTQTPSHQVTQMGQEVILRCVPISNHLYFYWYRQILGQKVEFLVSFYNNEISEKSEIFDDQFSVERPDGSNFTLKIRSTKLEDSAMYFCASSASEGQETQYFGPGTRLLVL.